Here is one TCR beta chain with its context. Its antigen is still unknown. No base-level quality is on record; no much larger clone is a single base apart. Other DNA sequences from this sample encode an identical CDR3 as well. Samples from volunteer blood donors who had recovered from COVID-19 were contributed by a second Seattle source. Collaborating institutions collected whole blood in K2EDTA tubes following their own protocols. For TCRbeta analysis, collaborators shipped samples as frozen whole blood, isolated PBMCs, or DNA extracted from either of those sample types. The data are from a study of blood T cell repertoires in COVID-19 (dated by TCRdb to the early 2020s). Turning to the overall study: Samples covering the acute and convalescent phases of COVID-19 were provided by collaborators in the United States, Italy and Spain. Nearly every sample came with metadata listing a de-identified subject ID, COVID-19 status, age in years and sex. The material from the prospective study consisted of cDNA or gDNA derived from T cells, B-cell-depleted T cells, or PBMCs. The repertoires were released in a freely available public database meant as a resource for research on the immune response to SARS-CoV-2. Where available, HLA class I and class II types were obtained from metadata supplied by the sample provider rather than from assay-based typing. The dataset comprised deeply sampled blood TCRbeta repertoires from subjects exposed to, actively infected with, or recovered from COVID-19. The samples were drawn from two sources: the first 160 participants of the ongoing ImmuneRACE study, and about 1,300 subjects contributed by 6 global collaborators. General study outcomes and caveats: Clinical and demographic metadata were provided uncurated, with the amount varying by source and participant.

TCRbeta CDR3 regions were amplified from genomic DNA using the immunoSEQ Assay, a bias-controlled multiplex PCR. The authors processed their data as follows. The number of nucleated cells in each sample was estimated from the amplification of reference gene primers within the assay. To quantify the absolute abundance of each unique TCRbeta CDR3 rearrangement, sequence reads were collapsed and filtered. For each sample, productive Simpson clonality was calculated as the square root of Simpson's diversity index across productive rearrangements. The table was pulled from immuneACCESS by TCRdb, which kept in-frame rearrangements only. Such tables lose some clones; where checked, under half of the loss comes from unresolved V genes, and the rest has no known cause. V and J calls and clone size are given by that table; D and trimming were obtained from the DNA. The sample table lists 250,000 to 300,000 clones, around 89% of them with a count of one. The ten largest clones add up to 0.9% to 1% of the sample.

The CDR3 runs 15 residues from the cysteine to the phenylalanine. Solely the CDR3 DNA is kept, with 45 bases framed from the first base. The germline V gene gives CDR1 as SGHRS and CDR2 as YFSETQ. Trimming removed 0 bases from V and 3 bases from J; the gene matches leave 4 bases unexplained. Sequencing input: peripheral blood. Here the chain combines TRBV5-1 and TRBJ2-7, and 9 junctional nucleotides match TRBD1. This receptor was identified in a woman aged 40 to 49 who had recovered from COVID-19. The sequenced DNA is TGCGCCAGCAGCTTGGTCCGGGGACAGGGCTACGAGCAGTACTTC. It is translated as CASSLVRGQGYEQYF.